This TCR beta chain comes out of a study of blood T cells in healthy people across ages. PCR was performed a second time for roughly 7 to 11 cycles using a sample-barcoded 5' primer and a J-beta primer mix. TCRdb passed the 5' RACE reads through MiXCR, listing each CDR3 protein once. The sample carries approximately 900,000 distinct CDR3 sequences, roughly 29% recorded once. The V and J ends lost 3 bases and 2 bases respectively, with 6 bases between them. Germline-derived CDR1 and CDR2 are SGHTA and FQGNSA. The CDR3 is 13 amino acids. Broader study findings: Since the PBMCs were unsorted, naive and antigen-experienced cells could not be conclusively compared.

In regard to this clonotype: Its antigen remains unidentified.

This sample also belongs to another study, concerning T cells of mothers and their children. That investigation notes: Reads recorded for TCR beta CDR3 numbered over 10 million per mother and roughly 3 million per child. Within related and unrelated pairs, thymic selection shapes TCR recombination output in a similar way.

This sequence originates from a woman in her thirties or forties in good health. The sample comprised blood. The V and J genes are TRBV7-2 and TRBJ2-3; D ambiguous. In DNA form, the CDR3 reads TGTGCCAGCAGCTTTATTATCACAGATACGCAGTATTTT. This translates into CASSFIITDTQYF.